These 8 T cell receptor beta chains originate from one sample sequenced in a study of T cell responses to AZD1222 COVID-19 vaccine (dated by TCRdb to about 2021). What the time point label conveys for this sample: baseline before first vaccination. Receptors were amplified or captured by the immunoSEQ multiplex PCR assay. Held by TCRdb, this immuneACCESS table contains in-frame sequences only and omits some clones. Under half of the omission traces to an unresolved V gene where checked; the cause of the rest is unknown. The sample includes 25,000 to 35,000 clones, with around 80% observed a single time. Approximately 6.3% of the sample belongs to the ten largest clones. Sample: peripheral blood, taken on day 0 of AZD1222 vaccination. The receptors were sampled from an adult in good health.

This clone showed up just a few times. At the DNA level, this CDR3 is encoded by other sequences in the same sample as well. The rearrangement joins TRBV7-2 to TRBJ2-2, with 7 bases fitting TRBD1. Germline CDR1 and CDR2: SGHTA and FQGNSA. The CDR3 runs to 15 residues. The junction had 3 bases not matched to a gene; V was cut back by 0 bases and J by 5 bases. In DNA form, the CDR3 reads TGTGCCAGCAGCTTAGCCGGCAGGGGGACCGGGGAGCTGTTTTTT. Translation: CASSLAGRGTGELFF.

The sample holds a few counts of this clone. The V gene is TRBV7-8, the J gene TRBJ2-1, with D perhaps TRBD1 or TRBD2 (6 bases each). CDR1 is SGHVS and CDR2 is FQNEAQ in the germline V gene. The V gene lost 5 bases and the J gene lost 9 bases, with 20 bases spanning the gap. The CDR3 runs to 15 residues. CDR3 residues: CASSDRWGAEGEQFF. DNA for the CDR3: TGTGCCAGCAGCGACAGATGGGGGGCCGAGGGTGAGCAGTTCTTC.

The rearrangement uses TRBV9 and TRBJ1-3, with D unresolved. Germline V CDR1 and CDR2: SGDLS, YYNGEE. The CDR3 loop spans 15 amino acids. The V end was cut by 0 bases, the J end by 0 bases, with 7 bases between. The CDR3 spells CASSVDGISGNTIYF. CDR3 sequence (DNA): TGTGCCAGCAGCGTAGACGGGATCTCTGGAAACACCATATATTTT.

The chain links TRBV6-2 or TRBV6-3 to TRBJ2-2; D call uncertain. Germline values: CDR1 MNHEY, CDR2 SVGEGT. V was shortened by 4 bases and J by 0 bases, with 0 bases between the two germline ends. The CDR3 length is 12 residues. The CDR3 nucleotides are TGTGCCAGCAGTTCGAACACCGGGGAGCTGTTTTTT. Translating gives CASSSNTGELFF.

The chain has TRBV7-9 and TRBJ2-7; D may be TRBD1 (6 bases). This CDR3 is built from 13 residues. V gave up 5 bases and J gave up 6 bases, with 14 bases separating them. Germline V lookup: CDR1 SEHNR, CDR2 FQNEAQ (reference sequence). For the CDR3, the DNA is TGTGCCAGCAGCGCCCAAACAGGGACCGAGCAGTACGTC. It codes for CASSAQTGTEQYV.

CDR3 nucleotide sequence: TGTGCCAGCAGCGCTGAAGCCGGGATACGAACCTACGAGCAGTACTTC. It encodes CASSAEAGIRTYEQYF. The rearrangement uses TRBV2 and TRBJ2-7; possibly TRBD2 for D (5 bases). The CDR3 has 16 amino acids. The germline CDR1 and CDR2 sequences are SNHLY and FYNNEI. V was shortened by 6 bases and J by 2 bases, with 20 bases between the two germline ends.

Worth noting for this clone: Sequence at one end of the junction differs from germline and may be a read error. The chain has TRBV7-7 and TRBJ2-5; a weak D match, TRBD2 (5 bases). The CDR3 loop spans 15 amino acids. The V gene's germline CDR1 is SSHAT and CDR2 FNYEAQ (reference sequence). The CDR3 DNA follows: TGTGCTAGCAGCTTAGGCGGGTTTGGAGGAGAGACCCAGTACTTC. This gives the protein CASSLGGFGGETQYF. The entire variable domain, with the rest obtained from reference TRBV7-7 and TRBJ2-5, is as follows: GAGVSQSPRYKVTKRGQDVTLRCDPISSHATLYWYQQALGQGPEFLTYFNYEAQPDKSGLPSDRFSAERPEGSISTLTIQRTEQRDSAMYRCASSLGGFGGETQYFGPGTRLLVL.

V and J are TRBV7-2 and TRBJ2-5, with D unclear. In germline, CDR1 is SGHTA, CDR2 FQGNSA. Trimming cost V 0 bases and J 5 bases, with 7 bases left between them. The CDR3 loop spans 13 amino acids. The CDR3 protein is CASSLALGETQYF. DNA for the CDR3: TGTGCCAGCAGCTTAGCGCTCGGGGAGACCCAGTACTTC.